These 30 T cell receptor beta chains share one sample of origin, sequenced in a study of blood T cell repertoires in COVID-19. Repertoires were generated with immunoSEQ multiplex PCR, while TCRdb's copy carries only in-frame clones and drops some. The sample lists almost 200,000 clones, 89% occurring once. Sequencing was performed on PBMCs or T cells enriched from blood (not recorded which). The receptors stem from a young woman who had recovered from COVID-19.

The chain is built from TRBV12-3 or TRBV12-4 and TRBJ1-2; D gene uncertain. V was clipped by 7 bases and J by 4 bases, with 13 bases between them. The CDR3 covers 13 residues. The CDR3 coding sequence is TGTGCCAGCACCCCTCAGGCAGGCTATGGCTACACCTTC. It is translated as CASTPQAGYGYTF.

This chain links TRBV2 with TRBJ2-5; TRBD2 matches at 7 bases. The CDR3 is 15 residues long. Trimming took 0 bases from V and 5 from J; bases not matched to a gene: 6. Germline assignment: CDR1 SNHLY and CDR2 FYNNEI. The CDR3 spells CASSEAPISGETQYF. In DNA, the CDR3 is TGTGCCAGCAGTGAAGCGCCCATTAGCGGGGAGACCCAGTACTTC.

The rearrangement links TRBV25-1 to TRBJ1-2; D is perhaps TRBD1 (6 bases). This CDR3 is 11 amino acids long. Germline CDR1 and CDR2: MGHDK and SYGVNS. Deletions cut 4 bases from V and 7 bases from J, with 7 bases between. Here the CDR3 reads CASSGGPGYTF. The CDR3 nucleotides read TGTGCCAGCAGTGGGGGGCCTGGCTACACCTTC.

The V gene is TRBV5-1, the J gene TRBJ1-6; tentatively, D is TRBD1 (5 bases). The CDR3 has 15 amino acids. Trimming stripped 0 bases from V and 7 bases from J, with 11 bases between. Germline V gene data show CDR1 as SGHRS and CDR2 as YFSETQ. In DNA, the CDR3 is TGCGCCAGCAGCTTGGAGGCAGGGAGGAATTCACCCCTCCACTTT. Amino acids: CASSLEAGRNSPLHF.

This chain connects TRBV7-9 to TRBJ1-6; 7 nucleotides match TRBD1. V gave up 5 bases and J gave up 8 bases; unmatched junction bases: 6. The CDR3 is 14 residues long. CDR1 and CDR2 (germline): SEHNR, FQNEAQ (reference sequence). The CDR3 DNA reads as TGTGCCAGCAGCCAAAGTACAGGGGATTCACCCCTCCACTTT. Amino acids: CASSQSTGDSPLHF.

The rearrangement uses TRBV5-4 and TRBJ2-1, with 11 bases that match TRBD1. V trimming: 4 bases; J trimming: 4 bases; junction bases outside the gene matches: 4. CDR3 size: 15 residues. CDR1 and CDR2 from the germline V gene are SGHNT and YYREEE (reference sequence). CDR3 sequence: CASSGQGAPYNEQFF. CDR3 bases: TGTGCCAGCAGCGGACAGGGGGCCCCGTACAATGAGCAGTTCTTC.

The chain's CDR3 is CASSPVPGLAGGRNNEQFF. The CDR3 nucleotides are TGTGCCAGCAGCCCCGTCCCCGGACTAGCGGGGGGCCGGAACAATGAGCAGTTCTTC. The chain carries TRBV11-2 and TRBJ2-1; 14 bases agree with TRBD2. CDR1 and CDR2 (germline): SGHAT, FQNNGV. The trim removed 5 bases at V and 5 bases at J, leaving 14 bases unmatched. The CDR3 has 19 amino acids.

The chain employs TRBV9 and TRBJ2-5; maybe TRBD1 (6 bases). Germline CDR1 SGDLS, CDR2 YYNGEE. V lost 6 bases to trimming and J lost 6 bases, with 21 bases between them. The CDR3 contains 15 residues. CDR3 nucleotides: TGTGCCAGCAAACTAAGGAAACAGGGAACAAAGACCCAGTACTTC. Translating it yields CASKLRKQGTKTQYF.

In DNA form, the CDR3 reads TGTGCCAGCAGTCTCACAAGCTCCTACGAGCAGTACTTC. Protein sequence: CASSLTSSYEQYF. The chain is built from TRBV27 and TRBJ2-7; unclear D gene. Germline V lookup: CDR1 MNHEY, CDR2 SMNVEV (reference sequence). The CDR3 consists of 13 residues. V lost 5 bases to trimming and J lost 0 bases, with 8 bases between them.

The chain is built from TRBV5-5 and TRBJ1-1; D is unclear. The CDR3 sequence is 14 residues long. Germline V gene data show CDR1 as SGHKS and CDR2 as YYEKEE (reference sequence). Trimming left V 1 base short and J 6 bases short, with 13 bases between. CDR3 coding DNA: TGTGCCAGCAGCTTGCTCCCGATAGCCTCTGAAGCTTTCTTT. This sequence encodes CASSLLPIASEAFF.

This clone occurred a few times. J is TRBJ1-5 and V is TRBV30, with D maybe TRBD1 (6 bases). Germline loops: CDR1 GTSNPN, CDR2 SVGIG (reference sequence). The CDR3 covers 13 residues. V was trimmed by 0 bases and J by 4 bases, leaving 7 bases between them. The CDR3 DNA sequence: TGTGCCTGGAGTGTAGGACAGAATCAGCCCCAGCATTTT. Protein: CAWSVGQNQPQHF.

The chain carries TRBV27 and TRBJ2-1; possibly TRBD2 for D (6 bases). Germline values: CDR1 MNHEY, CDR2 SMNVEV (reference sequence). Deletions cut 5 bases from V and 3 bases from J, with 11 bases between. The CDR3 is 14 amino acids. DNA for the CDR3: TGTGCCAGCAGTCGTGGGGACTTCTACAATGAGCAGTTCTTC. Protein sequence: CASSRGDFYNEQFF.

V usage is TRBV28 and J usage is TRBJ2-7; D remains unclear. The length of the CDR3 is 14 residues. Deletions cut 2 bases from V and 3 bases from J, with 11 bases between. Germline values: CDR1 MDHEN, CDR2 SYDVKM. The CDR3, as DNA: TGTGCCAGCAGTTTAAGCGACGCTCGCTACGAGCAGTACTTC. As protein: CASSLSDARYEQYF.

CDR3 residues: CASSAFGNLEAFF. As DNA, the CDR3 is TGTGCCAGCAGCGCCTTTGGCAACCTTGAAGCTTTCTTT. The genes are TRBV7-2 and TRBJ1-1; unclear D gene. The V gene lost 5 bases and the J gene lost 7 bases, with 14 bases spanning the gap. The CDR3 is made up of 13 amino acids. Looked up from germline, CDR1 is SGHTA and CDR2 is FQGNSA.

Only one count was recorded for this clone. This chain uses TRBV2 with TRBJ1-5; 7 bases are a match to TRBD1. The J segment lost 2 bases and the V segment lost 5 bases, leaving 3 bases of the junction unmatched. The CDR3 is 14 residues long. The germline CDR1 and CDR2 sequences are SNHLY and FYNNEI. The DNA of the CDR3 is TGTGCCAGCAGTTCTGACAGGGGCAATCAGCCCCAGCATTTT. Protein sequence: CASSSDRGNQPQHF.

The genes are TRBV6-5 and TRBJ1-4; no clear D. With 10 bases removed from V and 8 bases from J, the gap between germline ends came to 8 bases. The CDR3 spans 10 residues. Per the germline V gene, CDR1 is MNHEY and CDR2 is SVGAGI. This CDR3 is CATRAEKLFF. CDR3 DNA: TGTGCCACCCGAGCCGAAAAACTGTTTTTT.

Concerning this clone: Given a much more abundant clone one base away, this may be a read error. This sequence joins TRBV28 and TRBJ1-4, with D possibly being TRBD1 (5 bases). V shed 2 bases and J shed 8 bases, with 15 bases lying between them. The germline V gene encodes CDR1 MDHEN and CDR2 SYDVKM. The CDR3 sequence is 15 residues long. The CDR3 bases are TGTGCCAGCAGTTTAGGTCTCAGGGTAGGCGAAAAACTGTTTTTT. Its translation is CASSLGLRVGEKLFF.

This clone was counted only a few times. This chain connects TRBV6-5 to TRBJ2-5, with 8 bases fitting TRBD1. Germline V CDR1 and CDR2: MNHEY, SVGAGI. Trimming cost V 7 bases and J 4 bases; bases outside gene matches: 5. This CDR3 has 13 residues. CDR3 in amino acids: CASTTGESETQYF. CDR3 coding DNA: TGTGCCAGCACGACAGGGGAGTCAGAGACCCAGTACTTC.

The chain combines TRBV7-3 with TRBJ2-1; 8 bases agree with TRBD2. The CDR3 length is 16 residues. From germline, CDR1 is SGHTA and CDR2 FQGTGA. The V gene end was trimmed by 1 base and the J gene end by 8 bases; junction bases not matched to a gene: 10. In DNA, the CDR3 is TGTGCCAGCAGCTTAAAGGGCCGGGGGGGCCCGGATGAGCAGTTCTTC. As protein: CASSLKGRGGPDEQFF.

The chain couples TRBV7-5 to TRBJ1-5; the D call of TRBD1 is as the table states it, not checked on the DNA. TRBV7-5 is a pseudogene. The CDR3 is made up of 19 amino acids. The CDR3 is CVRSLAGGTGIWGNQPQHF. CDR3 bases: TGTGTCAGAAGCCTCGCCGGGGGGACAGGAATATGGGGGAATCAGCCCCAGCATTTT.

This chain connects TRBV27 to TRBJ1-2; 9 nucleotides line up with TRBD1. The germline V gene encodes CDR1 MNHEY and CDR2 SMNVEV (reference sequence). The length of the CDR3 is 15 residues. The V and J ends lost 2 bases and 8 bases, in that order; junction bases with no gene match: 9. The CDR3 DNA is TGTGCCAGCAGTTTACCGGGACAGGGAAGGGGAGGCTACACCTTC. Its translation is CASSLPGQGRGGYTF.

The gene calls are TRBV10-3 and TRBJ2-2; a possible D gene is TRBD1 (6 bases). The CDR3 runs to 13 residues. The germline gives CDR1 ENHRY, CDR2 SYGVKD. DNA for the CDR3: TGTGCAGGGACCGGGACAAACACCGGGGAGCTGTTTTTT. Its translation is CAGTGTNTGELFF.

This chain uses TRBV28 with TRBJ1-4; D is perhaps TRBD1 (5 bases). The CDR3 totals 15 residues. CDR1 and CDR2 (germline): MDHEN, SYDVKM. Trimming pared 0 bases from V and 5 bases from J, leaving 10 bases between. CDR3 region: CASSLWGGSNEKLFF. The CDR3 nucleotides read TGTGCCAGCAGTTTATGGGGGGGTTCAAATGAAAAACTGTTTTTT.

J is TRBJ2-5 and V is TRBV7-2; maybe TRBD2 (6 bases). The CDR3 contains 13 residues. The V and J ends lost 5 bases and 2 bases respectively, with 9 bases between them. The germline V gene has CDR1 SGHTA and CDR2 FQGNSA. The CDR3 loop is CASSRDSQETQYF. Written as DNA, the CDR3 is TGTGCCAGCAGCAGGGACTCTCAAGAGACCCAGTACTTC. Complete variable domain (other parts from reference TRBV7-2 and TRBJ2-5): GAGVSQSPSNKVTEKGKDVELRCDPISGHTALYWYRQSLGQGLEFLIYFQGNSAPDKSGLPSDRFSAERTGGSVSTLTIQRTQQEDSAVYLCASSRDSQETQYFGPGTRLLVL.

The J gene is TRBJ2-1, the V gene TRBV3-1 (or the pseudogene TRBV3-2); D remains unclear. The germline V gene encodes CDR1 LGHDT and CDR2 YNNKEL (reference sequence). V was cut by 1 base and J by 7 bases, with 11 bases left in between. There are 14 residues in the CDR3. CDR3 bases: TGTGCCAGCAGCCAAGGTCAGTTCAAAAATGAGCAGTTCTTC. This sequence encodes CASSQGQFKNEQFF.

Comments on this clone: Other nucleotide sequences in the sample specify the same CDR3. The CDR3 DNA reads TGTGCCAGCAGTTTAAGCCCTCAACCCCAGCATTTT. Its protein product is CASSLSPQPQHF. The chain combines TRBV28 with TRBJ1-5; D unresolved. The length of the CDR3 is 12 residues. V was clipped by 2 bases and J by 10 bases, with 9 bases between them. CDR1 is MDHEN and CDR2 is SYDVKM in the germline V gene.

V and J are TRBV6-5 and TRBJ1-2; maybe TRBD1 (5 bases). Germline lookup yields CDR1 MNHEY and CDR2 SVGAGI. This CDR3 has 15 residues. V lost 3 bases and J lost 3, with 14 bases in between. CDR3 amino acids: CASSYSLGGDYGYTF. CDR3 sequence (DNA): TGTGCCAGCAGTTATAGTTTGGGGGGGGACTATGGCTACACCTTC.

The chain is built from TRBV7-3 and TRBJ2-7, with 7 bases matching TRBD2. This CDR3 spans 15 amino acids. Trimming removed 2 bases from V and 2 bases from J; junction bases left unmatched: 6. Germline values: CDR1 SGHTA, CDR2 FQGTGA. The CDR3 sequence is CASSLAASGTYEQYF. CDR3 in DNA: TGTGCCAGCAGCTTAGCGGCTAGCGGCACCTACGAGCAGTACTTC.

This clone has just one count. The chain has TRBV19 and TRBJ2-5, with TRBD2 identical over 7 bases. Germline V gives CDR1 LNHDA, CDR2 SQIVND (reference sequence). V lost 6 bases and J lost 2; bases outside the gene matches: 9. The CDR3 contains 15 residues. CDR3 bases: TGTGCCAGTAGCCAACCGGGACTACGGCAAGAGACCCAGTACTTC. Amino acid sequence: CASSQPGLRQETQYF.

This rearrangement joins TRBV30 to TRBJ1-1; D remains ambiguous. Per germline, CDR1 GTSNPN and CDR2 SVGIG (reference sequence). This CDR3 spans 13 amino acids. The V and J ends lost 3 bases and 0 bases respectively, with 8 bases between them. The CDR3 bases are TGTGCCTGGAGAGTGAGGATGAACACTGAAGCTTTCTTT. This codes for CAWRVRMNTEAFF.